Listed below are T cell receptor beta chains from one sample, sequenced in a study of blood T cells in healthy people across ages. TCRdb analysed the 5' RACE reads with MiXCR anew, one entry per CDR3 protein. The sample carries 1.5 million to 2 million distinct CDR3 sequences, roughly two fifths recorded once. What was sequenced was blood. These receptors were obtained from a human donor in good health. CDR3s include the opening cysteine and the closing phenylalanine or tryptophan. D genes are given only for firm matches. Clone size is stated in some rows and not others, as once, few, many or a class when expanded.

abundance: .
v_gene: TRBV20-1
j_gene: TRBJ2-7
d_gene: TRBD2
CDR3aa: CSAVTSAYEQYF
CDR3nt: TGCAGTGCTGTGACTAGCGCGTACGAGCAGTACTTC

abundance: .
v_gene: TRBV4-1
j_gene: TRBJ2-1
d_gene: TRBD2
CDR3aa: CASSQVWLAGDSYNEQFF
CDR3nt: TGCGCCAGCAGCCAAGTGTGGTTAGCGGGGGATTCTTACAATGAGCAGTTCTTC

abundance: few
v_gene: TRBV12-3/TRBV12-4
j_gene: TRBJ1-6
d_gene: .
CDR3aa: CASSSDQNSPLHF
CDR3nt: TGTGCCAGCAGTTCAGATCAGAATTCACCCCTCCACTTT

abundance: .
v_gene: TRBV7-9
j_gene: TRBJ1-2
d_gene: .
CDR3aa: CASSRSEGGGYTF
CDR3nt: TGTGCCAGCAGCCGATCGGAGGGCGGGGGCTACACCTTC

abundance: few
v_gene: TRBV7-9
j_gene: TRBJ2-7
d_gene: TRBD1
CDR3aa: CASAHRQGWSYEQYF
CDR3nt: TGTGCCAGCGCCCATCGACAGGGTTGGAGCTACGAGCAGTACTTC

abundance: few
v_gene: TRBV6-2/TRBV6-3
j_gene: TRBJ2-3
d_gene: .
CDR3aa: CASSYLLVATDTQYF
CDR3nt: TGTGCCAGCAGTTATCTGTTGGTCGCCACAGATACGCAGTATTTT

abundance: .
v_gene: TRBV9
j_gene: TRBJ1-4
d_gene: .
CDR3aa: CASSVLSAQGNEKLFF
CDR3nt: TGTGCCAGCAGCGTTCTCTCAGCACAGGGAAATGAAAAACTGTTTTTT

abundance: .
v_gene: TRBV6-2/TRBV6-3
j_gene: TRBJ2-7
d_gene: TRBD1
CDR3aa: CASSTGTGEYEQYF
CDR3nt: TGTGCCAGCAGCACCGGGACAGGAGAGTACGAGCAGTACTTC

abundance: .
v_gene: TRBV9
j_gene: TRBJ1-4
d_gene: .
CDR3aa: CASSVDGDENEKLFF
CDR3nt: TGTGCCAGCAGCGTAGACGGGGACGAGAATGAAAAACTGTTTTTT

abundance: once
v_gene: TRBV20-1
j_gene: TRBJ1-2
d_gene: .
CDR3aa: CSARKEQGVVLGYTF
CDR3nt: TGCAGTGCTAGAAAGGAACAGGGAGTCGTGTTGGGCTACACCTTC

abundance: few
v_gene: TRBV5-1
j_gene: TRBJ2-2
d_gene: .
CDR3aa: CASSTTGPYTGELFF
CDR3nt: TGCGCCAGCAGCACGACCGGGCCGTATACCGGGGAGCTGTTTTTT

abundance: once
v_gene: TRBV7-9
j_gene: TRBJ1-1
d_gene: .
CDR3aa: CASSLVQAGTEAFF
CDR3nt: TGTGCCAGCAGCTTAGTCCAGGCCGGCACTGAAGCTTTCTTT

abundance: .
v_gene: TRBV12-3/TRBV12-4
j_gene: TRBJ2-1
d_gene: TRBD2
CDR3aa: CASSWPGLAIYEQFF
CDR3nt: TGTGCCAGCAGTTGGCCGGGACTAGCGATTTATGAGCAGTTCTTC

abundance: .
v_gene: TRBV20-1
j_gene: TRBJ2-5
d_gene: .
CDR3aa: CSARGGSYQETQYF
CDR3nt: TGCAGTGCTAGAGGGGGGTCGTACCAAGAGACCCAGTACTTC

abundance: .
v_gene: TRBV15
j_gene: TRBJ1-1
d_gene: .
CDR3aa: CATSRDTDSLYTEAFF
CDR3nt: TGTGCCACCAGCAGAGATACCGACAGCCTTTACACTGAAGCTTTCTTT

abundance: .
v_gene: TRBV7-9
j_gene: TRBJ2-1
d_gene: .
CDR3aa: CASRLQGANEQFF
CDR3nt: TGTGCCAGCAGGTTACAGGGAGCGAATGAGCAGTTCTTC

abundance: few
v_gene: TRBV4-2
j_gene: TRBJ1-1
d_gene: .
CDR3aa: CASSQEENTEAFF
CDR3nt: TGTGCCAGCAGCCAAGAGGAGAACACTGAAGCTTTCTTT

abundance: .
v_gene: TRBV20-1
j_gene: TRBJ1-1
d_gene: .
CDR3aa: CSAIIGSEVTEAFF
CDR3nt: TGCAGTGCTATTATCGGGTCGGAGGTCACTGAAGCTTTCTTT

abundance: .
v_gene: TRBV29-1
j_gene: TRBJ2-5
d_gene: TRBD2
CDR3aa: CSVEVAGIQETQYF
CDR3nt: TGCAGCGTTGAGGTAGCGGGGATCCAAGAGACCCAGTACTTC

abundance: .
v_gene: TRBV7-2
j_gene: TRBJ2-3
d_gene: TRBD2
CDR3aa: CASSLAPRGAGTDTQYF
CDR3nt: TGTGCCAGCAGCTTAGCTCCGCGGGGGGCTGGCACAGATACGCAGTATTTT

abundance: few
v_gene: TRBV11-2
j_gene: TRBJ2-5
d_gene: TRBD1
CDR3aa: CASSYRTGQETQYF
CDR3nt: TGTGCCAGCAGTTACCGGACAGGGCAAGAGACCCAGTACTTC

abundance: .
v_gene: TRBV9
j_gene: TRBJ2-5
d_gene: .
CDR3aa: CASSVSGVKTQYF
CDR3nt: TGTGCCAGCAGCGTTTCGGGTGTGAAGACCCAGTACTTC

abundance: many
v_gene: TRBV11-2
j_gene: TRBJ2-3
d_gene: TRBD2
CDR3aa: CASSLVGGASGGVTDTQYF
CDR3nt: TGTGCCAGCAGCTTAGTAGGAGGGGCTAGCGGGGGTGTTACAGATACGCAGTATTTT

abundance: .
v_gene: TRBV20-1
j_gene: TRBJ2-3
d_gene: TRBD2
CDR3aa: CSASPGLEGDTQYF
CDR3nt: TGCAGTGCTTCTCCGGGACTAGAGGGGGATACGCAGTATTTT

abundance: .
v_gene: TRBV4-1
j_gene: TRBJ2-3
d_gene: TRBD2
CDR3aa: CASSQRAGSTDTQYF
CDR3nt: TGCGCCAGCAGCCAACGAGCGGGGAGCACAGATACGCAGTATTTT

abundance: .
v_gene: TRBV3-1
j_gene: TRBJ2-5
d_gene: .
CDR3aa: CASSQGSRYRETQYF
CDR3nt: TGTGCCAGCAGCCAAGGGTCGAGGTACCGGGAGACCCAGTACTTC

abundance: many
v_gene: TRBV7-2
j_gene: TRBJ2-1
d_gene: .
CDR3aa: CASSWAANRDNEQFF
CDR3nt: TGTGCCAGCAGCTGGGCAGCAAACAGAGACAATGAGCAGTTCTTC

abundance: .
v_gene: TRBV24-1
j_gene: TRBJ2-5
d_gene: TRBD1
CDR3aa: CATSSPWGQGQETQYF
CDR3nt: TGTGCCACCAGCTCCCCTTGGGGACAGGGCCAAGAGACCCAGTACTTC

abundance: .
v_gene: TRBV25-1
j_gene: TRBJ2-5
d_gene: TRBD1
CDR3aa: CASHRGQETQYF
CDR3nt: TGTGCCAGCCACAGGGGGCAGGAGACCCAGTACTTC

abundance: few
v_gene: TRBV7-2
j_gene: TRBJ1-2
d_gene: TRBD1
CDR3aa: CASSLGGGTGESAIYGYTF
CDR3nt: TGTGCCAGCAGCTTAGGGGGCGGGACAGGGGAATCGGCTATCTATGGCTACACCTTC

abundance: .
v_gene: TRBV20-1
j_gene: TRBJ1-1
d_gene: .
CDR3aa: CSARRGGGSTEAFF
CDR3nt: TGCAGTGCTAGAAGGGGTGGTGGGAGCACTGAAGCTTTCTTT

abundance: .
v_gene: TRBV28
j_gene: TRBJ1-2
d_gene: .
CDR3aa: CAILTRGHTAGYTF
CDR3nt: TGTGCCATCCTAACCCGAGGACATACGGCGGGCTACACCTTC

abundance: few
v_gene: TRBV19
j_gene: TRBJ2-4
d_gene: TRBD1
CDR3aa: CASSTRDSIQYF
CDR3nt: TGTGCCAGTAGTACCCGGGACAGCATTCAGTACTTC

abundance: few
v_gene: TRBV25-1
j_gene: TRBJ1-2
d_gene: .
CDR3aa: CASSDTPGHYGYTF
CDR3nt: TGTGCCAGCAGTGACACACCGGGACATTATGGCTACACCTTC

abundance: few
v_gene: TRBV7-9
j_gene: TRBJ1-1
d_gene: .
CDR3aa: CASSLGGGDEAFF
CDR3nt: TGTGCCAGCAGCCTAGGGGGTGGGGATGAAGCTTTCTTT

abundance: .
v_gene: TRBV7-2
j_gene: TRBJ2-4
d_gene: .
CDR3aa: CASSLAGSLEPPDIQYF
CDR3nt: TGTGCCAGCAGCTTAGCGGGCTCGTTAGAGCCGCCTGACATTCAGTACTTC

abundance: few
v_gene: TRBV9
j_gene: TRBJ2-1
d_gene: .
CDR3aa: CASSVEGGGWNEQFF
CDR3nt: TGTGCCAGCAGCGTAGAGGGGGGGGGCTGGAATGAGCAGTTCTTC

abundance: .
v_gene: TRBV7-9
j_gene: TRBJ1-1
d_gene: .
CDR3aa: CASSLGDGGCTEAFF
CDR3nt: TGTGCCAGCAGCTTAGGGGACGGAGGGTGCACTGAAGCTTTCTTT

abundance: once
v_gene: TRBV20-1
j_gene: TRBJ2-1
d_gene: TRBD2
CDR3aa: CSARGSGGTGSSYNEQFF
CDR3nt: TGCAGTGCTAGGGGTAGCGGGGGGACCGGGAGCTCCTACAATGAGCAGTTCTTC

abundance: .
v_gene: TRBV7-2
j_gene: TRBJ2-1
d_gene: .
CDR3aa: CASSSEGWSYNEQFF
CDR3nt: TGTGCCAGCAGCTCAGAAGGGTGGTCCTACAATGAGCAGTTCTTC

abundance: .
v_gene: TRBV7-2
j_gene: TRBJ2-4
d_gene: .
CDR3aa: CASSLARTENIQYF
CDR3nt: TGCGCCAGCAGCTTGGCCCGGACAGAAAACATTCAGTACTTC

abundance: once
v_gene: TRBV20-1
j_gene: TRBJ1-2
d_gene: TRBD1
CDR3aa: CSARTGGYDYTF
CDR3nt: TGCAGTGCTAGAACAGGGGGCTATGACTACACCTTC

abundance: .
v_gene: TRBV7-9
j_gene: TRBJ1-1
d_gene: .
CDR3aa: CASSLAEAAMNTEAFF
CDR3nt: TGTGCCAGCAGCTTAGCGGAGGCAGCCATGAACACTGAAGCTTTCTTT

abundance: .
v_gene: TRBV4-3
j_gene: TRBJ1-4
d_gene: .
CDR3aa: CASNQDGRPNEKLFF
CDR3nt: TGCGCCAGCAACCAAGACGGCAGACCTAATGAAAAATTGTTTTTT

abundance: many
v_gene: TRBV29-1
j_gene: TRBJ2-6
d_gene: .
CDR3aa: CSVTFSGANVLTF
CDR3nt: TGCAGCGTTACTTTCTCTGGGGCCAACGTCCTGACTTTC

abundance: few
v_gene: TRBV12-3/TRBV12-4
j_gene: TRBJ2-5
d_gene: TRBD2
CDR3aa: CASSLAQKGTSGGKETQYF
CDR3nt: TGTGCCAGCAGTTTAGCGCAGAAAGGGACTAGCGGGGGGAAAGAGACCCAGTACTTC

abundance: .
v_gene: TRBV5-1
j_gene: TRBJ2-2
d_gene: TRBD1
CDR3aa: CASTGWDSNTGELFF
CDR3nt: TGCGCCAGCACAGGGTGGGACAGCAACACCGGGGAGCTGTTTTTT

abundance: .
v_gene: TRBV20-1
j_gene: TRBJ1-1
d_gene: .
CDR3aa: CSATRVRNTEAFF
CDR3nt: TGCAGTGCTACCCGTGTGAGGAACACTGAAGCTTTCTTT

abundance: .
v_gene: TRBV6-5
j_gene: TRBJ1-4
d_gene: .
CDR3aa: CASSYSGADEKLFF
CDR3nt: TGTGCCAGCAGTTATTCAGGGGCAGATGAAAAACTGTTTTTT

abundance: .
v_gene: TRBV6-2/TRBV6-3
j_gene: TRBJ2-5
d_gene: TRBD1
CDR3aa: CASSLRTGGAGETQYF
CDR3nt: TGTGCCAGCAGCCTTCGGACAGGGGGCGCCGGAGAGACCCAGTACTTC

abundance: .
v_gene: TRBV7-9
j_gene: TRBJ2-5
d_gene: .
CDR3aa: CASSGLRGLEETQYF
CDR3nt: TGTGCCAGCAGCGGACTCAGGGGATTGGAAGAGACCCAGTACTTC

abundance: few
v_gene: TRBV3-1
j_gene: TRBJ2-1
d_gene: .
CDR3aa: CASSQDYGSSSSYNEQFF
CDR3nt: TGTGCCAGCAGCCAAGATTATGGCTCCTCGAGCTCCTACAATGAGCAGTTCTTC